This is a list of T cell receptor beta chains from one sample in a study of cytomegalovirus exposure and HLA in healthy donors. Libraries were prepared by immunoSEQ multiplex PCR; TCRdb keeps only in-frame clonotypes and omits some of them. Here the sample spans over 150,000 clones, around 86% being singletons. Sequencing was performed on PBMCs. These receptors originate from a human donor in good health. CDR3s include the opening cysteine and the closing phenylalanine or tryptophan. The order of the fields is clone size, D gene, CDR3 length, V gene, J gene, CDR3 DNA, CDR3 protein. A D gene is named only where the DNA matches it firmly. Rows give clone size only sometimes, using once, few, many, or a class for an expanded clone.

size: NA; D: TRBD2; length: 16; V: TRBV19; J: TRBJ2-7; DNA: TGTGCCAGTAGTTCCGGGGGGAGGATAAGCCCCTACGAGCAGTACTTC; CDR3: CASSSGGRISPYEQYF
size: NA; D: TRBD1; length: 15; V: TRBV5-1; J: TRBJ1-1; DNA: TGCGCCAGCAGCCCGGGACAGGGAATGGGCACTGAAGCTTTCTTT; CDR3: CASSPGQGMGTEAFF
size: NA; D: TRBD1; length: 16; V: TRBV27; J: TRBJ1-1; DNA: TGTGCCAGCAGGGTAGACAGGGAGCCCATGAACACTGAAGCTTTCTTT; CDR3: CASRVDREPMNTEAFF
size: once; D: TRBD1; length: 15; V: TRBV2; J: TRBJ2-3; DNA: TGTGCCAGCATTAAAGACAGGGAGCTCACAGATACGCAGTATTTT; CDR3: CASIKDRELTDTQYF
size: once; D: TRBD1; length: 16; V: TRBV9; J: TRBJ1-2; DNA: TGTGCCAGCACCGCCGTTGGGTCAGGGGGCGAGTATGGCTACACCTTC; CDR3: CASTAVGSGGEYGYTF
size: NA; D: NA; length: 13; V: TRBV6-5; J: TRBJ2-7; DNA: TGTGCCAGCAGGGGGGCTCTAACCTACGAGCAGTACTTC; CDR3: CASRGALTYEQYF
size: NA; D: NA; length: 15; V: TRBV6-6; J: TRBJ1-6; DNA: TGTGCCAGCAGTTATTCGGCAGGGTTTGATTCACCCCTCCACTTT; CDR3: CASSYSAGFDSPLHF
size: NA; D: NA; length: 11; V: TRBV18; J: TRBJ1-2; DNA: TGTGCCAGCTCGAAAGGAGATGGCTACACCTTC; CDR3: CASSKGDGYTF
size: NA; D: TRBD1; length: 17; V: TRBV25-1; J: TRBJ1-3; DNA: TGTGCCAGCTTGGGGGGGACAGGGTACTTGGGCGGAAACACCATATATTTT; CDR3: CASLGGTGYLGGNTIYF
size: NA; D: NA; length: 15; V: TRBV7-8; J: TRBJ2-7; DNA: TGTGCCAGCAGCCCTATCCGGGACATCGCGTATGAGCAGTACTTC; CDR3: CASSPIRDIAYEQYF
size: NA; D: NA; length: 12; V: TRBV13; J: TRBJ2-7; DNA: TGTGCCAGCAGCTTAGGATCCTCCGAGCAGTACTTC; CDR3: CASSLGSSEQYF
size: NA; D: NA; length: 10; V: TRBV2; J: TRBJ2-5; DNA: TGTGCCAGCCAAGCGGAGACCCAGTACTTC; CDR3: CASQAETQYF
size: NA; D: NA; length: 15; V: TRBV5-1; J: TRBJ2-3; DNA: TGCGCCAGCAGCTTGGTCCCGGTCCCCACAGATACGCAGTATTTT; CDR3: CASSLVPVPTDTQYF
size: NA; D: TRBD1; length: 14; V: TRBV5-1; J: TRBJ2-7; DNA: TGCGCCAGCAGCCCGCCGGGACAGGACAGCGAGCAGTACTTC; CDR3: CASSPPGQDSEQYF
size: NA; D: NA; length: 15; V: TRBV11-2; J: TRBJ2-7; DNA: TGTGCCAGCAGCTTAGACCGTGAGAGCTCCTACGAGCAGTACTTC; CDR3: CASSLDRESSYEQYF
size: NA; D: NA; length: 14; V: TRBV5-4; J: TRBJ2-7; DNA: TGTGCCAGCAGCTTAGGAGACAGATCGTACGAGCAGTACTTC; CDR3: CASSLGDRSYEQYF
size: NA; D: NA; length: 13; V: TRBV4-3; J: TRBJ2-1; DNA: TGCGCCAGCAGCCGAGGACAGTCCTACGAGCAGTTCTTC; CDR3: CASSRGQSYEQFF
size: NA; D: NA; length: 15; V: TRBV7-9; J: TRBJ2-5; DNA: TGTGCCAGCAGCTTAGCGGGGAGAAACCAAGAGACCCAGTACTTC; CDR3: CASSLAGRNQETQYF
size: NA; D: NA; length: 15; V: TRBV25-1; J: TRBJ2-7; DNA: TGTGCCAGCAGTGATCAGGGGCCCGCTTTGGGGGAGCAGTACTTC; CDR3: CASSDQGPALGEQYF
size: NA; D: TRBD1; length: 14; V: TRBV6-1; J: TRBJ1-4; DNA: TGTGCCGGGAAAGAGGGGACAGGGAGCGAAAAACTGTTTTTT; CDR3: CAGKEGTGSEKLFF
size: few; D: NA; length: 19; V: TRBV5-5; J: TRBJ2-6; DNA: TGTGCCAGCAGCTTGACCCTACCTACCTCCCACTCTGGGGCCAACGTCCTGACTTTC; CDR3: CASSLTLPTSHSGANVLTF
size: NA; D: TRBD1; length: 16; V: TRBV5-1; J: TRBJ2-2; DNA: TGCGCCAGCAGCTTGGGAGGGACAGGGATCACCGGGGAGCTGTTTTTT; CDR3: CASSLGGTGITGELFF
size: few; D: NA; length: 14; V: TRBV5-1; J: TRBJ2-1; DNA: TGCGCCAGCAGCTTAGCTCAAACAGGGAATGAGCAGTTCTTC; CDR3: CASSLAQTGNEQFF
size: NA; D: NA; length: 14; V: TRBV5-5; J: TRBJ2-3; DNA: TGTGCCAGCAGCTTGCTAGCGAGCACAGATACGCAGTATTTT; CDR3: CASSLLASTDTQYF
size: few; D: TRBD2; length: 15; V: TRBV4-2; J: TRBJ2-7; DNA: TGTGCCAGCAGCCACTCTGGACTAGCGGGGGGGGAGCAGTACTTC; CDR3: CASSHSGLAGGEQYF
size: NA; D: NA; length: 15; V: TRBV28; J: TRBJ1-1; DNA: TGTGCCAGCAGCGTCTTTTACGGGGATCGGAGTGAAGCTTTCTTT; CDR3: CASSVFYGDRSEAFF
size: few; D: NA; length: 14; V: TRBV6-5; J: TRBJ2-5; DNA: TGTGCCAGCAGTTACTCGATAAACGGGGAGACCCAGTACTTC; CDR3: CASSYSINGETQYF
size: NA; D: TRBD1; length: 15; V: TRBV5-1; J: TRBJ2-2; DNA: TGCGCCAGCCGAGAGGGACAGGGTCACACCGGGGAGCTGTTTTTT; CDR3: CASREGQGHTGELFF
size: NA; D: TRBD2; length: 15; V: TRBV4-3; J: TRBJ2-5; DNA: TGCGCCAGCAGCCAAACGGGGGGGGGAGAAGAGACCCAGTACTTC; CDR3: CASSQTGGGEETQYF
size: NA; D: NA; length: 15; V: TRBV6-1; J: TRBJ1-5; DNA: TGTGCCAGCAGTGAAGCGGGGGGTGGAGGTCAGCCCCAGCATTTT; CDR3: CASSEAGGGGQPQHF
size: once; D: TRBD1; length: 15; V: TRBV5-1; J: TRBJ1-6; DNA: TGCGCCAGCAGTACCCACAGGGGGCAAAATTCACCCCTCCACTTT; CDR3: CASSTHRGQNSPLHF
size: NA; D: NA; length: 14; V: TRBV4-1; J: TRBJ1-1; DNA: TGCGCCAGCAGCCCTGTGGGACACCTCACTGAAGCTTTCTTT; CDR3: CASSPVGHLTEAFF
size: NA; D: TRBD1; length: 14; V: TRBV28; J: TRBJ1-1; DNA: TGTGCCAGCAGTGAGGCGCAGGGGGACACTGAAGCTTTCTTT; CDR3: CASSEAQGDTEAFF
size: NA; D: TRBD2; length: 21; V: TRBV4-2; J: TRBJ2-7; DNA: TGTGCCAGCAGCCAAGATCGCGGCAGGAGGCTAGCGGGGGAGTATTCCTACGAGCAGTACTTC; CDR3: CASSQDRGRRLAGEYSYEQYF
size: NA; D: TRBD1; length: 14; V: TRBV13; J: TRBJ1-1; DNA: TGTGCCAGCAGCGACAACCGGGACAGAGGTGAAGCTTTCTTT; CDR3: CASSDNRDRGEAFF
size: NA; D: NA; length: 12; V: TRBV6-1; J: TRBJ1-2; DNA: TGTGCCAGCAGTGATGAGGCGTATGGCTACCCCTTC; CDR3: CASSDEAYGYPF
size: NA; D: NA; length: 15; V: TRBV29-1; J: TRBJ1-1; DNA: TGCAGCGCCACGCCGGGGATGGGGGCGAACACTGAAGCTTTCTTT; CDR3: CSATPGMGANTEAFF
size: NA; D: NA; length: 12; V: TRBV29-1; J: TRBJ2-6; DNA: TGCAGCGTTGACGGGGGGGCCAACGTCCTGACTTTC; CDR3: CSVDGGANVLTF
size: NA; D: NA; length: 17; V: TRBV14; J: TRBJ1-3; DNA: TGTGCCAGCAGCTCGCCAGGTTACCACGCGGGACCGAACACCATATATTTT; CDR3: CASSSPGYHAGPNTIYF
size: NA; D: TRBD2; length: 18; V: TRBV10-3; J: TRBJ2-1; DNA: TGTGCCATCAGGGGACTGACTAGCGGGGGGGCTGACTACAATGAGCAGTTCTTC; CDR3: CAIRGLTSGGADYNEQFF
size: NA; D: TRBD2; length: 16; V: TRBV11-2; J: TRBJ2-1; DNA: TGTGCCAGCAGCTTGGCCGGGACTAGCGGGAACAATGAGCAGTTCTTC; CDR3: CASSLAGTSGNNEQFF
size: few; D: TRBD2; length: 15; V: TRBV7-2; J: TRBJ2-1; DNA: TGTGCCAGCAGCTCCGTAGCGGGGGCGCCCAATGAGCAGTTCTTC; CDR3: CASSSVAGAPNEQFF
size: NA; D: NA; length: 13; V: TRBV6-6; J: TRBJ2-1; DNA: TGTGCCAGCGGGGGGGCGTCCTACAATGAGCAGTTCTTC; CDR3: CASGGASYNEQFF
size: NA; D: NA; length: 17; V: TRBV13; J: TRBJ1-4; DNA: TGTGCCAGCAGCTTGAACAGCCTCGGGGCAACTAATGAAAAACTGTTTTTT; CDR3: CASSLNSLGATNEKLFF
size: once; D: NA; length: 14; V: TRBV7-8; J: TRBJ1-1; DNA: TGTGCCAGCAGCCCCGGGGGGCTGAGCACTGAAGCTTTCTTT; CDR3: CASSPGGLSTEAFF